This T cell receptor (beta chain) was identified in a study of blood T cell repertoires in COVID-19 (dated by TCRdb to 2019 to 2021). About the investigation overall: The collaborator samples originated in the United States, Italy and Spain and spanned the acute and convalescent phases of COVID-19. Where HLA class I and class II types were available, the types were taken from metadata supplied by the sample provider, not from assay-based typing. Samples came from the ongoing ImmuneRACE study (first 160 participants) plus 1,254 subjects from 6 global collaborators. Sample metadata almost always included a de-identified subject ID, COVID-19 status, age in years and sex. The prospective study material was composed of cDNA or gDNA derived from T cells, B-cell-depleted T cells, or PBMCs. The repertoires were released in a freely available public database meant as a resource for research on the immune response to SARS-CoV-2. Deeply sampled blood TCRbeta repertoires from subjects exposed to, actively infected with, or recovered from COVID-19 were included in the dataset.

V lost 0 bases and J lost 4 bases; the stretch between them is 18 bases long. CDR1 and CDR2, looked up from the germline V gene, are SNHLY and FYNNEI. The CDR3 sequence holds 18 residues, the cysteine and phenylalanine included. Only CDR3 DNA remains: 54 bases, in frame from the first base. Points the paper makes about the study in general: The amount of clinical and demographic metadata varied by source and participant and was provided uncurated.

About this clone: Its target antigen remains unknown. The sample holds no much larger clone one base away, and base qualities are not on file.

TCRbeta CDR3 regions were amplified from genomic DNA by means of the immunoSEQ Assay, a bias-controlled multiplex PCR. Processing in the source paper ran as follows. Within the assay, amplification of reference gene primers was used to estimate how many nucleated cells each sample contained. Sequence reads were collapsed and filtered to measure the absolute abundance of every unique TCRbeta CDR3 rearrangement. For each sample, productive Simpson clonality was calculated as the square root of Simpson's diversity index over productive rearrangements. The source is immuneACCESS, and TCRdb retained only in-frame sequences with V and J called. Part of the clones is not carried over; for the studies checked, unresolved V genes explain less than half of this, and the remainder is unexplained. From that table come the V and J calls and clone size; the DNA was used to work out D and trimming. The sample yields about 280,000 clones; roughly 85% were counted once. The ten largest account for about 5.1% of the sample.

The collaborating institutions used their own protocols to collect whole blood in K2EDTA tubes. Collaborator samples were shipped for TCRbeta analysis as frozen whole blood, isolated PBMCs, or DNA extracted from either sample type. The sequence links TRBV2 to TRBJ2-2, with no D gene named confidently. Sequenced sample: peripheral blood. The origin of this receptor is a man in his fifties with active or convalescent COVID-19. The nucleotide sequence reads TGTGCCAGCAGTGAAGCGCTTCCCGCCCGCGGCGGCACCGGGGAGCTGTTTTTT. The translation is CASSEALPARGGTGELFF. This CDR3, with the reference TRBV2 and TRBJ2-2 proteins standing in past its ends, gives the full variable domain EPEVTQTPSHQVTQMGQEVILRCVPISNHLYFYWYRQILGQKVEFLVSFYNNEISEKSEIFDDQFSVERPDGSNFTLKIRSTKLEDSAMYFCASSEALPARGGTGELFFGEGSRLTVL.